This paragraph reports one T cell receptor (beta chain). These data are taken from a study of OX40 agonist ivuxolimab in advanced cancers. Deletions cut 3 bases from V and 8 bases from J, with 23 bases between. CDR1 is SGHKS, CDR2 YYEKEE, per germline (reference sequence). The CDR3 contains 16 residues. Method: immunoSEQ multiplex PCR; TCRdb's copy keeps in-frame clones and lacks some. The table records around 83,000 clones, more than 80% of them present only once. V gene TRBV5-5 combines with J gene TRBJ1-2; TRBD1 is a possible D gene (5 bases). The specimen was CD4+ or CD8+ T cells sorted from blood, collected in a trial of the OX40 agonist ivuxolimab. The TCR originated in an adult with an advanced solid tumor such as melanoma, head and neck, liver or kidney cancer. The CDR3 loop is CASSSSFGAGLGGYTF. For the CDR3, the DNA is TGTGCCAGCAGCTCGTCCTTTGGGGCAGGTTTGGGAGGCTACACCTTC. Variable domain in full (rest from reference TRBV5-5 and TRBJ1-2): DAGVTQSPTHLIKTRGQQVTLRCSPISGHKSVSWYQQVLGQGPQFIFQYYEKEERGRGNFPDRFSARQFPNYSSELNVNALLLGDSALYLCASSSSFGAGLGGYTFGSGTRLTVV.